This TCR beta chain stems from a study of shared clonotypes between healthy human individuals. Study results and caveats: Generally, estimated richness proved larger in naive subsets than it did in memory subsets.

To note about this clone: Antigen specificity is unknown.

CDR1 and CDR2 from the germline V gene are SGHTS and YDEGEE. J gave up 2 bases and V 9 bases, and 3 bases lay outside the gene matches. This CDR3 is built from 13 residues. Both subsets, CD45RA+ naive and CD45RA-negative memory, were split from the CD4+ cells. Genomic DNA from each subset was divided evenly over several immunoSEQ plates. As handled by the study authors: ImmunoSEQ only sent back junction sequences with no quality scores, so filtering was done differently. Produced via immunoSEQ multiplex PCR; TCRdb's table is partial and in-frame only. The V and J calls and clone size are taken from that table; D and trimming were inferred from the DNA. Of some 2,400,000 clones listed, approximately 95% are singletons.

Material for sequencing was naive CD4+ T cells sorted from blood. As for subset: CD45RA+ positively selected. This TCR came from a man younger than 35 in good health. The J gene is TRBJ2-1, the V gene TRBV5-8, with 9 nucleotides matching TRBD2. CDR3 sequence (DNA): TGTGCCACCTTAGCGGGAGCCTACAATGAGCAGTTCTTC. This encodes CATLAGAYNEQFF. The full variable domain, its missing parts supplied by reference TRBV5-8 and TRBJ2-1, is EAGVTQSPTHLIKTRGQQATLRCSPISGHTSVYWYQQALGLGLQFLLWYDEGEERNRGNFPPRFSGRQFPNYSSELNVNALELEDSALYLCATLAGAYNEQFFGPGTRLTVL.